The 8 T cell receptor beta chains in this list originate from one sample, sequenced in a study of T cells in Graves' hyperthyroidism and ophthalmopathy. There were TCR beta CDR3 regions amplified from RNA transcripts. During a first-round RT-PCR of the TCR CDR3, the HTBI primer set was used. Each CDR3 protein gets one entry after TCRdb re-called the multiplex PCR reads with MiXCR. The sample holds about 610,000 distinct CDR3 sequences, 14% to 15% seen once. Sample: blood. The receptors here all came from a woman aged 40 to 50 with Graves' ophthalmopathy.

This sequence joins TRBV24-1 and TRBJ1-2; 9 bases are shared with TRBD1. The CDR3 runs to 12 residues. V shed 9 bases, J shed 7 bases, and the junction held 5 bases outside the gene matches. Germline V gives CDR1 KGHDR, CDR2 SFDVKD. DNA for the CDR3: TGTGCCACCGGGACAGGGTCGGCTGGCTACACCTTC. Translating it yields CATGTGSAGYTF.

The CDR3 DNA reads TGTGCCAGCACCACAGGGGGCGAGGAGACCCAGTACTTC. Translated, it gives CASTTGGEETQYF. The chain employs TRBV7-9 and TRBJ2-5; 9 positions agree with TRBD1. The CDR3 has 13 amino acids. With 7 bases clipped from V and 5 bases from J, the junction kept 5 bases outside the gene matches. Germline assignment: CDR1 SEHNR and CDR2 FQNEAQ (reference sequence).

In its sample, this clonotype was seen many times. Here the CDR3 DNA reads TGTGCCACCCTGAGGGAGGCGGGCTATGGCTACACCTTC. It encodes CATLREAGYGYTF. The chain uses TRBV6-1 and TRBJ1-2; D is undetermined. The CDR3 spans 13 residues. Germline loops: CDR1 MNHNS, CDR2 SASEGT. The V gene lost 10 bases and the J gene lost 4 bases, with 16 bases spanning the gap.

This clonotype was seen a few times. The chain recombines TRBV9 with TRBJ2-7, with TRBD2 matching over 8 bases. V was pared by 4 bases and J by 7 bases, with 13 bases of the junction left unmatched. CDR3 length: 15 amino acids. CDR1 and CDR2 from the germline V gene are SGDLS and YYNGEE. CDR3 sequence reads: CASSPGGAGVREQYF. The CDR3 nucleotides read TGTGCCAGCAGCCCCGGTGGAGCGGGAGTTCGAGAGCAGTACTTC.

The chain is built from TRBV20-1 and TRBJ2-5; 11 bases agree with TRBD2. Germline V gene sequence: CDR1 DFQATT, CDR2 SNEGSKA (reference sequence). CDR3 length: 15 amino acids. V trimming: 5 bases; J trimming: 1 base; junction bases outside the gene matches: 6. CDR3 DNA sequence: TGCAGTGCTTTAGCGGGAGGGCCCCTCCAAGAGACCCAGTACTTC. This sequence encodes CSALAGGPLQETQYF.

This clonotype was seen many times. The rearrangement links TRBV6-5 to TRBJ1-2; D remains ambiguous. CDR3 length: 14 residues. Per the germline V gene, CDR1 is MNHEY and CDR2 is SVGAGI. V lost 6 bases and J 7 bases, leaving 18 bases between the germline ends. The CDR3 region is CASSHAPVEVGYTF. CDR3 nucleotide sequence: TGTGCCAGCAGCCACGCCCCGGTAGAGGTTGGCTACACCTTC.

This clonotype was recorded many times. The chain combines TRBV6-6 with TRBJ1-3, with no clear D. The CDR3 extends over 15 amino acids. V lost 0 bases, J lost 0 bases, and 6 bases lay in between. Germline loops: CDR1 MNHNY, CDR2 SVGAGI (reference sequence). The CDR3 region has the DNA TGTGCCAGCAGTTACTCGTATGACTCTGGAAACACCATATATTTT. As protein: CASSYSYDSGNTIYF.

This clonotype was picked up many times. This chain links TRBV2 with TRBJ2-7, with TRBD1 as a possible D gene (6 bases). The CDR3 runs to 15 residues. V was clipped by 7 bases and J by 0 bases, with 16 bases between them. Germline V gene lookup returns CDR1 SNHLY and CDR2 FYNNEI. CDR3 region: CASKETGTASYEQYF. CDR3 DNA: TGTGCCAGCAAAGAAACAGGGACCGCCTCCTACGAGCAGTACTTC. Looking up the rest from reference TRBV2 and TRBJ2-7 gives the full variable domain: EPEVTQTPSHQVTQMGQEVILRCVPISNHLYFYWYRQILGQKVEFLVSFYNNEISEKSEIFDDQFSVERPDGSNFTLKIRSTKLEDSAMYFCASKETGTASYEQYFGPGTRLTVT.